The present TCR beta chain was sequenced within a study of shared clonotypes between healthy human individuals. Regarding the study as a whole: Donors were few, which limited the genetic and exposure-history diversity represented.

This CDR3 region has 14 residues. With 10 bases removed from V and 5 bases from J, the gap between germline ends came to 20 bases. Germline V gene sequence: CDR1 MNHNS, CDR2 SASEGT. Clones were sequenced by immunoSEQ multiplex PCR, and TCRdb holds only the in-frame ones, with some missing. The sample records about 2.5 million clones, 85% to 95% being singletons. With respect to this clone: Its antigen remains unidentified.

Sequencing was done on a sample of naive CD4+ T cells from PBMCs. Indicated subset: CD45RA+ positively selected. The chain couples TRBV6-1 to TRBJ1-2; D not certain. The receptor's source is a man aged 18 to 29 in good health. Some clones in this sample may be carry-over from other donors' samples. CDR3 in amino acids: CATTTGLGSYGYTF. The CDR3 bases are TGTGCCACCACTACGGGATTAGGATCATATGGCTACACCTTC.